Following are 32 T cell receptor beta chains from one sample sequenced in a study of human thymus T cells. The source of the thymus tissue was resections taken during corrective heart surgery. Here immunoSEQ multiplex PCR was the method, and the copy in TCRdb shows in-frame clones only, minus some. The sample carries fewer than 90,000 clones, around 96% recorded once. The sequenced sample consisted of thymus tissue. The receptors derive from a boy in the first two years of life with a congenital heart defect but otherwise immunologically healthy.

This chain joins TRBV5-6 and TRBJ2-2; 12 nucleotides line up with TRBD1. The CDR3 runs to 18 residues. The junction had 8 bases not matched to a gene; V was cut back by 1 base and J by 4 bases. Germline CDR1 SGHDT, CDR2 YYEEEE. The CDR3 DNA reads as TGTGCCAGCAGCTTGAGGGGACAGGGGGCGCGAAGCACCGGGGAGCTGTTTTTT. This codes for CASSLRGQGARSTGELFF. The variable domain in full, completed from reference TRBV5-6 and TRBJ2-2, reads DAGVTQSPTHLIKTRGQQVTLRCSPKSGHDTVSWYQQALGQGPQFIFQYYEEEERQRGNFPDRFSGHQFPNYSSELNVNALLLGDSALYLCASSLRGQGARSTGELFFGEGSRLTVL.

The V gene is TRBV21-1, the J gene TRBJ2-3; the D call in the table, TRBD1, was not verified against the DNA. TRBV21-1 is shown as a pseudogene. The CDR3 extends over 14 amino acids. CDR3 sequence: CASIGGGYTDTQYF. CDR3 nucleotides: TGTGCCAGCATAGGGGGCGGGTACACAGATACGCAGTATTTT.

This chain links TRBV15 with TRBJ2-3; D uncertain. The CDR3 has 15 amino acids. V lost 6 bases, J lost 2 bases, and 15 bases lay in between. Germline V lookup: CDR1 LNHNV, CDR2 YYDKDF (reference sequence). This chain's CDR3 is CATRSTEPYTDTQYF. DNA of the CDR3: TGTGCCACCAGATCGACGGAGCCATACACAGATACGCAGTATTTT.

This chain links TRBV2 with TRBJ2-7; the match to TRBD1 covers 9 bases. CDR1 and CDR2 from the germline V gene are SNHLY and FYNNEI. V dropped 6 bases and J dropped 0; count of bases not matched to a gene: 6. The length of the CDR3 is 15 residues. CDR3 protein: CASRGQGDSSYEQYF. The CDR3 DNA sequence: TGTGCCAGCAGGGGACAGGGAGACAGCTCCTACGAGCAGTACTTC.

J is TRBJ2-1 and V is TRBV7-2, with 9 nucleotides matching TRBD2. V lost 1 base to trimming and J lost 8 bases; unmatched junction nucleotides: 12. CDR1 and CDR2 (germline): SGHTA, FQGNSA. CDR3 size: 17 residues. The CDR3 nucleotides read TGTGCCAGCAGCTTAGGTGTGATAGCGGGAGTTAAGGATGAGCAGTTCTTC. This encodes CASSLGVIAGVKDEQFF.

The chain has TRBV2 and TRBJ2-1, with 9 bases fitting TRBD2. The CDR3 has 16 amino acids. CDR1 and CDR2 (germline): SNHLY, FYNNEI. V gave up 1 base and J gave up 3 bases; unmatched junction bases: 4. CDR3 sequence (DNA): TGTGCCAGCAGTGAAGGACTAGCGGCCCACTACAATGAGCAGTTCTTC. Translation: CASSEGLAAHYNEQFF.

The chain links TRBV19 to TRBJ1-3, with D unresolved. The length of the CDR3 is 10 residues. V lost 5 bases and J lost 4, with 0 bases in between. Germline CDR1 and CDR2: LNHDA and SQIVND (reference sequence). DNA of the CDR3: TGTGCCAGTAGTGGAAACACCATATATTTT. Encoded protein: CASSGNTIYF.

The genes are TRBV9 and TRBJ2-1; 10 bases match TRBD2. J gave up 8 bases and V 3 bases, and 5 bases lay outside the gene matches. Germline CDR1 reads SGDLS; CDR2 reads YYNGEE. This CDR3 spans 14 amino acids. The CDR3 reads CASSASGSPDEQFF. The CDR3 DNA reads TGTGCCAGCAGCGCTAGCGGGAGTCCGGATGAGCAGTTCTTC. The variable domain in full, completed from reference TRBV9 and TRBJ2-1, reads DSGVTQTPKHLITATGQRVTLRCSPRSGDLSVYWYQQSLDQGLQFLIQYYNGEERAKGNILERFSAQQFPDLHSELNLSSLELGDSALYFCASSASGSPDEQFFGPGTRLTVL.

The chain uses TRBV25-1 and TRBJ2-1; the D is unclear. Looked up from germline, CDR1 is MGHDK and CDR2 is SYGVNS. The length of the CDR3 is 17 residues. Trimming removed 4 bases at V and 0 bases at J, with 16 bases between. The CDR3 DNA is TGTGCCAGCAGTGTACAGCCATGGAATTGCTCCTACAATGAGCAGTTCTTC. Its translation: CASSVQPWNCSYNEQFF.

The chain combines TRBV28 with TRBJ1-2, with 8 bases matching TRBD1. With V trimmed by 2 bases and J by 3 bases, 14 bases remained unmatched. Per germline, CDR1 MDHEN and CDR2 SYDVKM. This CDR3 is 18 amino acids long. CDR3 nucleotides: TGTGCCAGCAGTTTAACTTTGGACAGGGTAAAGGGGGACTATGGCTACACCTTC. Translated: CASSLTLDRVKGDYGYTF.

The chain has TRBV7-6 and TRBJ1-2; TRBD1 matches at 7 bases. This CDR3 spans 16 amino acids. The germline CDR1 and CDR2 sequences are SGHVS and FNYEAQ. J was trimmed by 4 bases and V by 6 bases; bases with no gene match: 14. The CDR3 DNA sequence: TGTGCCAGCAGTACCCAACCGGGACAGAAACCCTATGGCTACACCTTC. Residues: CASSTQPGQKPYGYTF.

This CDR3 reads CASSQLAGGYNEQFF. DNA of the CDR3: TGTGCCAGCAGCCAGTTAGCGGGGGGATACAATGAGCAGTTCTTC. The chain has TRBV7-2 and TRBJ2-1, with 10 bases identical to TRBD2. V lost 5 bases and J lost 4; bases outside the gene matches: 5. Germline CDR1 reads SGHTA; CDR2 reads FQGNSA. CDR3 length equals 15 residues.

The chain carries TRBV18 and TRBJ2-3; TRBD2 matches at 8 bases. The length of the CDR3 is 18 residues. Germline V gives CDR1 KGHSH, CDR2 LQKENI. With V trimmed by 3 bases and J by 2 bases, 13 bases remained unmatched. The CDR3 region is CASSPRRTSLKDTDTQYF. DNA of the CDR3: TGTGCCAGCTCACCCCGGAGGACTAGCCTCAAAGACACAGATACGCAGTATTTT.

J is TRBJ1-1 and V is TRBV4-3, with no clear D. Trimming took 0 bases from V and 4 from J, leaving 18 bases between them. This CDR3 has 17 residues. CDR1 and CDR2 from the germline V gene are LGHNA and YSLEER. The CDR3 reads CASSQEQRAACGTEAFF. Written as DNA, the CDR3 is TGCGCCAGCAGCCAAGAGCAGAGGGCCGCCTGTGGCACTGAAGCTTTCTTT.

The chain links TRBV18 to TRBJ1-1; TRBD1 matches at 8 bases. The CDR3 is 14 residues long. The germline V gene encodes CDR1 KGHSH and CDR2 LQKENI. The ends lost 3 bases at V and 11 bases at J; junction bases unmatched: 11. The CDR3 coding sequence is TGTGCCAGCTCACCCCAGGGGGCTAGCCTGGGGGCTTTCTTT. Protein product: CASSPQGASLGAFF.

This chain uses TRBV5-1 with TRBJ1-6, with D unresolved. The CDR3 spans 14 residues. Per germline, CDR1 SGHRS and CDR2 YFSETQ. Trimming took 5 bases from V and 11 from J, leaving 17 bases between them. The CDR3 reads CASRASIQRAPLHF. The CDR3 coding sequence is TGCGCCAGCAGGGCATCGATTCAACGGGCACCCCTCCACTTT.

This chain joins TRBV6-1 and TRBJ1-2; the D gene is possibly TRBD1 (5 bases). V lost 2 bases and J 6 bases, leaving 10 bases between the germline ends. This CDR3 comprises 13 residues. Germline CDR1 is MNHNS and CDR2 is SASEGT. CDR3 loop: CASSEFGGDGYTF. The CDR3 nucleotides are TGTGCCAGCAGTGAATTTGGGGGGGATGGCTACACCTTC.

The chain couples TRBV11-3 to TRBJ2-3, with 10 positions matching TRBD1. Germline lookup yields CDR1 SGHNT and CDR2 YENEEA. CDR3 size: 16 residues. Germline trimming cut 2 bases from V and 6 bases from J; bases unmatched to any gene: 8. The CDR3 sequence: CASSLRMGQGTDTQYF. The CDR3 DNA is TGTGCCAGCAGCTTAAGAATGGGACAGGGGACGGATACGCAGTATTTT.

The chain uses TRBV27 and TRBJ2-1; TRBD1 matches at 9 bases. V lost 3 bases and J lost 9; bases outside the gene matches: 6. The CDR3 runs to 14 residues. CDR1 and CDR2 (germline): MNHEY, SMNVEV (reference sequence). CDR3 region: CASSLEQGACEQFF. For the CDR3, the DNA is TGTGCCAGCAGTTTGGAACAGGGGGCGTGTGAGCAGTTCTTC.

V gene TRBV7-8 combines with J gene TRBJ2-5, with D unresolved. Trimming pared 7 bases from V and 3 bases from J, leaving 24 bases between. CDR1 SGHVS and CDR2 FQNEAQ come from the germline V gene. The CDR3 is made up of 17 amino acids. The CDR3 is CASIPAEPHEPEETQYF. Here the CDR3 DNA reads TGTGCCAGCATCCCCGCGGAGCCCCACGAGCCGGAAGAGACCCAGTACTTC.

This rearrangement joins TRBV2 to TRBJ2-7; D gene unclear. V lost 7 bases and J 3 bases, leaving 16 bases between the germline ends. The CDR3 is made up of 14 amino acids. Germline lookup yields CDR1 SNHLY and CDR2 FYNNEI. This chain's CDR3 is CASKSRVGYYEQYF. Here the CDR3 DNA reads TGTGCCAGCAAGAGTAGGGTCGGCTACTACGAGCAGTACTTC.

V is TRBV7-9 and J is TRBJ1-2; D is unclear. With 0 bases removed from V and 5 bases from J, the gap between germline ends came to 7 bases. The CDR3 is made up of 13 amino acids. Per germline, CDR1 SEHNR and CDR2 FQNEAQ (reference sequence). This CDR3 is CASSLASNYGYTF. The CDR3 DNA reads as TGTGCCAGCAGCTTAGCCTCAAATTATGGCTACACCTTC.

V usage is TRBV18 and J usage is TRBJ2-1; 8 nucleotides line up with TRBD2. Germline V gene sequence: CDR1 KGHSH, CDR2 LQKENI. The CDR3 totals 15 residues. V lost 3 bases, J lost 5 bases, and 6 bases stayed unmatched. Here the CDR3 reads CASSPGTSGDNEQFF. The DNA for the CDR3 is TGTGCCAGCTCACCCGGGACTAGTGGGGACAATGAGCAGTTCTTC.

This chain connects TRBV4-3 to TRBJ2-2; TRBD2 matches 10 bases. The CDR3 spans 21 residues. J was trimmed by 1 base and V by 3 bases; bases with no gene match: 17. The germline gives CDR1 LGHNA, CDR2 YSLEER. CDR3 region: CASSHRGLADPVPRNTGELFF. For the CDR3, the DNA is TGCGCCAGCAGCCATCGTGGACTAGCGGACCCAGTTCCTAGGAACACCGGGGAGCTGTTTTTT.

In this sample, this clone turned up once. Other nucleotide sequences from this sample produce the same CDR3. The rearrangement uses TRBV5-1 and TRBJ2-3; no clear D. Germline CDR1 and CDR2: SGHRS and YFSETQ. The CDR3 loop spans 11 amino acids. V lost 4 bases, J lost 5 bases, and 5 bases lay in between. CDR3 bases: TGCGCCAGCAGCCTGGGAGATACGCAGTATTTT. Translation gives CASSLGDTQYF.

This clone was seen only a few times. The chain combines TRBV6-1 with TRBJ1-2, with D possibly TRBD1 on 6 matching bases. From germline, CDR1 is MNHNS and CDR2 SASEGT. V gave up 4 bases and J gave up 0 bases, with 18 bases separating them. The CDR3 is 17 residues long. The DNA for the CDR3 is TGTGCCAGCAGTGTTACCTTACAGGGTAGGCCTAACTATGGCTACACCTTC. Translation gives CASSVTLQGRPNYGYTF.

V gene TRBV5-4 combines with J gene TRBJ2-7; the match to TRBD1 covers 9 bases. The CDR3 contains 15 residues. From germline, CDR1 is SGHNT and CDR2 YYREEE (reference sequence). Losses at the gene ends were 6 bases for V and 1 base for J; bases not matched to a gene: 8. CDR3 residues: CASTEGQGLSYEQYF. The CDR3 nucleotides read TGTGCCAGCACAGAGGGACAGGGCTTATCCTACGAGCAGTACTTC.

CDR3 sequence reads: CASSSDREYTDTQYF. CDR3 nucleotide sequence: TGCGCCAGCAGCTCTGACAGGGAGTACACAGATACGCAGTATTTT. The rearrangement links TRBV5-1 to TRBJ2-3; 7 bases agree with TRBD1. The J segment lost 2 bases and the V segment lost 3 bases, leaving 6 bases of the junction unmatched. Germline V gene sequence: CDR1 SGHRS, CDR2 YFSETQ. CDR3 length equals 15 residues. Complete variable domain (other parts from reference TRBV5-1 and TRBJ2-3): KAGVTQTPRYLIKTRGQQVTLSCSPISGHRSVSWYQQTPGQGLQFLFEYFSETQRNKGNFPGRFSGRQFSNSRSEMNVSTLELGDSALYLCASSSDREYTDTQYFGPGTRLTVL.

The chain uses TRBV7-2 and TRBJ2-1; D is possibly TRBD2 (6 bases). This CDR3 is 15 amino acids long. Germline lookup yields CDR1 SGHTA and CDR2 FQGNSA. V lost 4 bases to trimming and J lost 10 bases, with 20 bases between them. CDR3 sequence (DNA): TGTGCCAGCAGCTCCCTGGACGGGGGAAGGTCGGAGCAGTTCTTC. Its protein product is CASSSLDGGRSEQFF.

The count of this clone is one. V usage is TRBV7-9 and J usage is TRBJ2-7; D perhaps matches TRBD1 (6 bases). This CDR3 comprises 12 residues. Germline CDR1 SEHNR, CDR2 FQNEAQ (reference sequence). V was pared by 10 bases and J by 0 bases, with 10 bases between. The CDR3 bases are TGTGCCACCCGAGGGGGCTCCTACGAGCAGTACTTC. It translates to CATRGGSYEQYF. The complete variable domain, with remaining parts taken from reference TRBV7-9 and TRBJ2-7, reads DTGVSQNPRHKITKRGQNVTFRCDPISEHNRLYWYRQTLGQGPEFLTYFQNEAQLEKSRLLSDRFSAERPKGSFSTLEIQRTEQGDSAMYLCATRGGSYEQYFGPGTRLTVT.

The chain employs TRBV30 and TRBJ2-3, with a possible D match to TRBD1 (6 bases). The germline V gene encodes CDR1 GTSNPN and CDR2 SVGIG (reference sequence). The germline V and J ends were trimmed by 4 bases and 0 bases, with 14 bases remaining between them. This CDR3 has 15 residues. CDR3 loop: CAWIPGHHSTDTQYF. The DNA of the CDR3 is TGTGCCTGGATACCGGGACACCATAGCACAGATACGCAGTATTTT.

CDR3 bases: TGCGCCAGCAGCGCCGCGTCCGGGTCTCGAGGCGAGCAGTACTTC. It translates to CASSAASGSRGEQYF. The chain has TRBV4-1 and TRBJ2-7; D is unclear. V gave up 5 bases and J gave up 6 bases, with 20 bases separating them. This CDR3 region has 15 residues. Germline CDR1 MGHRA, CDR2 YSYEKL.